The next 32 T cell receptor beta chains were all read from a single sample in a study of blood T cell repertoires in COVID-19 (dated by TCRdb to about 2020). The method was the immunoSEQ multiplex PCR assay. Sourced from immuneACCESS, this table was stored by TCRdb with only in-frame sequences that have V and J called. A share of the clones is absent; for the studies checked, an unresolved V gene accounts for under half, and the remainder has no known explanation. The sample contains over 100,000 clones, 84% of them found a single time. Roughly an eighth of the sample is held by the ten biggest clonotypes. Material: peripheral blood. The source is a woman aged 55-70 years with acute or convalescent COVID-19.

This chain joins TRBV10-1 and TRBJ1-1; unclear D gene. The CDR3 is made up of 15 amino acids. The V end was cut by 0 bases, the J end by 11 bases, with 19 bases between. Germline lookup yields CDR1 WNHNN and CDR2 SYGVQD (reference sequence). For the CDR3, the DNA is TGCGCCAGCAGTGAGTCGGCGTCCTCCCCGCCGGGGGCTTTCTTT. Translated: CASSESASSPPGAFF.

This clone was counted a single time. The CDR3 spells CATSRDRAGLGEKLFF. In nucleotides, the CDR3 is TGTGCCACCAGCAGAGATCGGGCAGGGTTAGGCGAAAAACTGTTTTTT. This rearrangement joins TRBV15 to TRBJ1-4, with D possibly matching TRBD1 (5 bases). CDR1 and CDR2 (germline): LNHNV, YYDKDF (reference sequence). Trimming took 0 bases from V and 8 from J, leaving 16 bases between them. The CDR3 covers 16 residues. Based on the CDR3 plus reference TRBV15 and TRBJ1-4, the full variable domain is DAMVIQNPRYQVTQFGKPVTLSCSQTLNHNVMYWYQQKSSQAPKLLFHYYDKDFNNEADTPDNFQSRRPNTSFCFLDIRSPGLGDTAMYLCATSRDRAGLGEKLFFGSGTQLSVL.

This sequence joins TRBV7-3 and TRBJ1-1; D unresolved. Germline V CDR1 and CDR2: SGHTA, FQGTGA. Trimming cost V 3 bases and J 3 bases, with 8 bases left between them. This CDR3 spans 13 amino acids. DNA for the CDR3: TGTGCCAGCAGCTTGGCGGGTGACACTGAAGCTTTCTTT. Its protein is CASSLAGDTEAFF.

This chain connects TRBV19 to TRBJ1-1; D ambiguous. The V end lost 5 bases, the J end lost 6 bases, and 10 bases lay between the germline ends. This CDR3 has 12 residues. Germline values: CDR1 LNHDA, CDR2 SQIVND (reference sequence). Here the CDR3 reads CASSPQFAEAFF. The DNA of the CDR3 is TGTGCCAGTAGTCCCCAGTTTGCTGAAGCTTTCTTT.

This clone has only a few counts. V gene TRBV9 combines with J gene TRBJ1-6; D remains unclear. Trimming took off 3 bases at V and 6 bases at J, with 16 bases between the two ends. The germline V gene encodes CDR1 SGDLS and CDR2 YYNGEE. The CDR3 has 16 residues. The CDR3 DNA is TGTGCCAGCAGCGCCCACTACCCAGAGAGTAATTCACCCCTCCACTTT. Its translation is CASSAHYPESNSPLHF.

The chain couples TRBV29-1 to TRBJ2-5; 9 bases fit TRBD1. V shed 7 bases and J 5 bases; nucleotides not matched to a gene: 5. The CDR3 has 12 amino acids. In germline, CDR1 is SQVTM, CDR2 ANQGSEA. The CDR3 protein is CSAGQGPETQYF. CDR3 in DNA: TGCAGCGCAGGACAGGGGCCCGAGACCCAGTACTTC.

This sequence joins TRBV4-1 and TRBJ1-1, with 7 nucleotides matching TRBD1. The V gene's germline CDR1 is MGHRA and CDR2 YSYEKL. Trimming took 0 bases from V and 12 from J; bases not matched to a gene: 16. This CDR3 contains 16 residues. Here the CDR3 reads CASSQDWGGQGQTTFF. In nucleotides, the CDR3 is TGCGCCAGCAGCCAAGATTGGGGCGGGCAGGGACAGACAACTTTCTTT.

The chain employs TRBV10-3 and TRBJ1-1; D remains unclear. This CDR3 region has 14 residues. CDR1 ENHRY and CDR2 SYGVKD come from the germline V gene. Between the trimmed V and J ends, which lost 5 bases and 8 bases, there was a span of 18 bases. The CDR3 sequence is CAISSSRERSEAFF. As DNA, the CDR3 is TGTGCCATCAGTTCCTCCCGGGAGAGGTCAGAAGCTTTCTTT.

The chain joins TRBV30 to TRBJ2-2, with D perhaps matching TRBD1 (5 bases). V was pared by 4 bases and J by 1 base, with 7 bases between. The CDR3 has 13 amino acids. CDR1 and CDR2 (germline): GTSNPN, SVGIG (reference sequence). The CDR3 loop reads CAWIRGNTGELFF. In DNA, the CDR3 is TGTGCCTGGATTAGGGGGAACACCGGGGAGCTGTTTTTT.

This chain joins TRBV12-5 and TRBJ1-2; 7 bases line up with TRBD1. Germline V gives CDR1 LGHNT, CDR2 FRNRAP. J was trimmed by 8 bases and V by 0 bases; bases with no gene match: 15. The CDR3 runs 17 residues. The CDR3 here is CASGLVRIWETGDGYTF. CDR3 bases: TGTGCTAGTGGTTTGGTACGAATCTGGGAAACAGGGGACGGCTACACCTTC.

About this clone itself: One end of the junction is discordant with germline, which a read error may explain. The V gene is TRBV4-1, the J gene TRBJ1-3; TRBD1 is a possible D gene (6 bases). This CDR3 has 14 amino acids. CDR1 MGHRA and CDR2 YSYEKL come from the germline V gene. The CDR3 DNA sequence: TGCGCCAGCAGCCATGGGGGATCTGGGGGCCTAGTAGATTTT. Translation gives CASSHGGSGGLVDF.

This clone was counted between two and nine times. J is TRBJ2-3 and V is TRBV4-1; weak D call: TRBD2 (5 bases). CDR3 length equals 14 residues. Germline V lookup: CDR1 MGHRA, CDR2 YSYEKL. Trimming cost V 1 base and J 6 bases, with 11 bases left between them. The CDR3 protein is CASSQVVDSDTQYF. The CDR3, as DNA: TGCGCCAGCAGCCAAGTGGTGGACTCCGATACGCAGTATTTT.

This chain uses TRBV4-1 with TRBJ1-1, with 7 bases fitting TRBD1. This CDR3 has 15 amino acids. With V trimmed by 7 bases and J by 1 base, 9 bases remained unmatched. The germline V gene has CDR1 MGHRA and CDR2 YSYEKL. This CDR3 reads CASNWGQIGNTEAFF. CDR3 bases: TGCGCCAGCAATTGGGGACAGATCGGGAACACTGAAGCTTTCTTT.

V gene TRBV27 combines with J gene TRBJ2-7; D might be TRBD2 (5 bases). V lost 3 bases to trimming and J lost 6 bases, with 9 bases between them. CDR3 size: 12 residues. Germline V gene data show CDR1 as MNHEY and CDR2 as SMNVEV (reference sequence). The CDR3 loop reads CASSFGEREQYF. CDR3 bases: TGTGCCAGCAGTTTTGGGGAGCGCGAGCAGTACTTC.

The chain has TRBV6-5 and TRBJ1-6, with D possibly matching TRBD1 (6 bases). Trimming left V 7 bases short and J 7 bases short, with 17 bases between. The CDR3 runs 15 residues. The germline V gene encodes CDR1 MNHEY and CDR2 SVGAGI. In DNA form, the CDR3 reads TGTGCCAGCATCTATTTCGGGACAACCAATTCACCCCTCCACTTT. Amino acid sequence: CASIYFGTTNSPLHF.

The CDR3 nucleotides read TGCGCCAGCAGCTTGACAGGGCAGGCCTTTAATGAAAAACTGTTTTTT. Translation gives CASSLTGQAFNEKLFF. V is TRBV5-1 and J is TRBJ1-4, with a tentative D call TRBD1 (6 bases). The length of the CDR3 is 16 residues. Germline CDR1 and CDR2: SGHRS and YFSETQ. The V gene lost 1 base and the J gene lost 4 bases, with 14 bases spanning the gap.

CDR3 bases: TGTGCCAGCAGCGGACAGGGGAGACAGCCCCAGCATTTT. Protein: CASSGQGRQPQHF. The genes are TRBV6-5 and TRBJ1-5; 9 bases match TRBD1. V lost 6 bases to trimming and J lost 7 bases; unmatched junction nucleotides: 4. Looked up from germline, CDR1 is MNHEY and CDR2 is SVGAGI. This CDR3 is built from 13 residues.

This clone has only a few counts. This specimen includes other DNA sequences encoding the same CDR3. The rearrangement uses TRBV27 and TRBJ1-1; D is undetermined. V was pared by 6 bases and J by 8 bases, with 10 bases between. The CDR3 loop spans 11 amino acids. Germline loops: CDR1 MNHEY, CDR2 SMNVEV (reference sequence). CDR3 coding DNA: TGTGCCAGCAGGTTCAACCGGGAAGCTTTCTTT. It translates to CASRFNREAFF.

The gene calls are TRBV6-5 and TRBJ1-1; D ambiguous. The ends were cut back, 5 bases at V and 5 bases at J, with 18 bases in the middle. The CDR3 contains 15 residues. Per the germline V gene, CDR1 is MNHEY and CDR2 is SVGAGI. The CDR3 loop reads CASSTRWEGLTEAFF. CDR3 in DNA: TGTGCCAGCAGTACCCGCTGGGAGGGCCTAACTGAAGCTTTCTTT.

The chain uses TRBV11-2 and TRBJ2-7; TRBD1 is a possible D gene (5 bases). This CDR3 comprises 13 residues. Germline loops: CDR1 SGHAT, CDR2 FQNNGV. V lost 3 bases to trimming and J lost 5 bases, with 11 bases between them. The CDR3 loop is CASSFSGIDEQYV. As DNA, the CDR3 is TGTGCCAGCAGCTTTTCAGGGATCGACGAGCAGTACGTC.

The chain has TRBV18 and TRBJ1-1, with D possibly matching TRBD1 (5 bases). V shed 6 bases and J shed 4 bases, with 9 bases lying between them. Germline lookup yields CDR1 KGHSH and CDR2 LQKENI. The CDR3 extends over 12 amino acids. CDR3: CASSEGVTEAFF. CDR3 nucleotides: TGTGCCAGCTCCGAAGGGGTCACTGAAGCTTTCTTT.

The gene calls are TRBV24-1 and TRBJ2-5; 9 positions match TRBD1. Losses at the gene ends were 4 bases for V and 5 bases for J; bases not matched to a gene: 7. The CDR3 consists of 15 residues. Germline V gene data show CDR1 as KGHDR and CDR2 as SFDVKD. The CDR3 sequence is CATSDPGQGMETQYF. The CDR3 nucleotides read TGTGCCACCAGTGACCCCGGACAGGGGATGGAGACCCAGTACTTC.

The chain couples TRBV7-9 to TRBJ1-1; 7 nucleotides line up with TRBD1. CDR1 is SEHNR, CDR2 FQNEAQ, per germline (reference sequence). CDR3 length equals 14 residues. V lost 6 bases, J lost 1 base, and 5 bases stayed unmatched. The CDR3 protein is CASSRRQGNTEAFF. The CDR3 DNA reads as TGTGCCAGCAGTCGAAGACAGGGGAACACTGAAGCTTTCTTT. Drawing the rest from reference TRBV7-9 and TRBJ1-1, the complete variable domain is DTGVSQNPRHKITKRGQNVTFRCDPISEHNRLYWYRQTLGQGPEFLTYFQNEAQLEKSRLLSDRFSAERPKGSFSTLEIQRTEQGDSAMYLCASSRRQGNTEAFFGQGTRLTVV.

The chain uses TRBV7-7 and TRBJ2-2; 7 bases agree with TRBD1. The V and J ends lost 7 bases and 6 bases, in that order; junction bases with no gene match: 8. Germline CDR1 SSHAT, CDR2 FNYEAQ (reference sequence). CDR3 length equals 14 residues. CDR3 DNA sequence: TGTGCCAGCACCGGGACAGAGGGGGCCGGGGAGCTGTTTTTT. This translates into CASTGTEGAGELFF.

J is TRBJ1-5 and V is TRBV7-9; tentative D call: TRBD1 (5 bases). Per the germline V gene, CDR1 is SEHNR and CDR2 is FQNEAQ (reference sequence). The length of the CDR3 is 15 residues. Trimming pared 5 bases from V and 4 bases from J, leaving 15 bases between. The CDR3 region has the DNA TGTGCCAGCAGCGGGACTCATGGGGGAAATCAGCCCCAGCATTTT. Amino acids: CASSGTHGGNQPQHF.

The rearrangement links TRBV29-1 to TRBJ1-4; tentative D call: TRBD1 (6 bases). This CDR3 has 13 amino acids. CDR1 and CDR2 (germline): SQVTM, ANQGSEA. V was shortened by 4 bases and J by 8 bases, with 14 bases between the two germline ends. The CDR3: CSVGLGAREKLFF. CDR3 nucleotides: TGCAGCGTTGGATTGGGGGCGAGGGAAAAACTGTTTTTT.

This chain connects TRBV3-1 (or the pseudogene TRBV3-2) to TRBJ2-5; 7 bases align to TRBD1. The CDR3 loop spans 12 amino acids. Germline CDR1 reads LGHDT; CDR2 reads YNNKEL (reference sequence). J was trimmed by 7 bases and V by 5 bases; bases with no gene match: 4. CDR3 in DNA: TGTGCCAGCAGCTGGGGACAGCCGACCCAGTACTTC. Translation gives CASSWGQPTQYF.

This rearrangement joins TRBV6-1 to TRBJ2-6; D ambiguous. Trimming stripped 3 bases from V and 1 base from J, with 13 bases between. CDR1 and CDR2 (germline): MNHNS, SASEGT. This CDR3 region has 17 residues. The CDR3 loop is CASSEVFSLSGANVLTF. CDR3 bases: TGTGCCAGCAGTGAGGTTTTTAGCCTTTCTGGGGCCAACGTCCTGACTTTC.

V usage is TRBV24-1 and J usage is TRBJ1-4; D possibly corresponds to TRBD1 (6 bases). CDR3 length: 15 residues. Trimming cost V 6 bases and J 4 bases, with 14 bases left between them. The V gene's germline CDR1 is KGHDR and CDR2 SFDVKD. In DNA, the CDR3 is TGTGCCACCAGTAATTCAGGGGCGAATAATGAAAAACTGTTTTTT. Protein: CATSNSGANNEKLFF.

The CDR3 region is CASSYSGTGSTEAFF. CDR3 DNA: TGTGCCAGCAGTTACTCTGGGACAGGGAGCACTGAAGCTTTCTTT. The rearrangement joins TRBV6-5 to TRBJ1-1; TRBD1 aligns across 9 bases. V lost 0 bases and J lost 4; bases outside the gene matches: 3. There are 15 residues in the CDR3. Looked up from germline, CDR1 is MNHEY and CDR2 is SVGAGI.

This chain links TRBV6-5 with TRBJ1-5; D is unclear. Trimming took 0 bases from V and 7 from J, leaving 13 bases between them. Germline V CDR1 and CDR2: MNHEY, SVGAGI. The CDR3 loop spans 15 amino acids. The CDR3 sequence: CASSYSRSRRQPQHF. CDR3 in DNA: TGTGCCAGCAGTTACTCGAGGTCAAGGAGGCAGCCCCAGCATTTT.

J is TRBJ2-3 and V is TRBV5-1; possibly TRBD1 for D (6 bases). CDR1 is SGHRS, CDR2 YFSETQ, per germline. Trimming cost V 3 bases and J 2 bases, with 10 bases left between them. The CDR3 runs to 14 residues. This chain's CDR3 is CASSSGQTTDTQYF. CDR3 DNA sequence: TGCGCCAGCAGCTCAGGACAGACCACAGATACGCAGTATTTT.